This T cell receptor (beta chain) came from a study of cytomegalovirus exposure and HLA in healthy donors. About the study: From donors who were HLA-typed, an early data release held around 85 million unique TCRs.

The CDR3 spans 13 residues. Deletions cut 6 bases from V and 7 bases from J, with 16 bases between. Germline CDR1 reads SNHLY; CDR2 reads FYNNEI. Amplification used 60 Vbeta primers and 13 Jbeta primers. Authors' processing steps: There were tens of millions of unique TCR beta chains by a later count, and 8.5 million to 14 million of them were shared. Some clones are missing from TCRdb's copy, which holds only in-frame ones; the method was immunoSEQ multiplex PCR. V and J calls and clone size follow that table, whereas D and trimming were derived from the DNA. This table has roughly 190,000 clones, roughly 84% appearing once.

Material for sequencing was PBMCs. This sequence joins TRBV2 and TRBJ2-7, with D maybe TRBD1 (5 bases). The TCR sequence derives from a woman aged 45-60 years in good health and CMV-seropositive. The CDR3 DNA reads TGTGCCAGCAGACCTTATGGGGCAGGAGAGCAGTACTTC. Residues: CASRPYGAGEQYF.